This is a list of T cell receptor beta chains from one sample in a study of post-analysis software for immune sequencing data. TCRdb independently ran MiXCR on the PCR reads; one entry per CDR3 protein. The table has roughly 580,000 distinct CDR3 sequences, around 40% seen once. Source material: blood. These receptors all come from a girl under 18 with multiple sclerosis. Each CDR3 is given without its conserved first and last residue.

V gene | CDR3 protein
TRBV24-1 | ATSDTTSGFPQETQY
TRBV4-2 | ASSQGGETARWDGYT
TRBV20-1 | SAPIWEPGDTEAF
TRBV12-3/TRBV12-4 | AISEPPTNEKLF
TRBV12-3/TRBV12-4 | ASSLGQGAYERY
TRBV7-8 | ASSLEIQGTASGYGYT
TRBV7-8 | ASSLGDGRYNEQF
TRBV7-8 | ASSLELGQRYEQY
TRBV6-1 | ASSPGQQVNQPQH
TRBV2 | ASSDRTSGGETQY
TRBV4-1 | ASSQGVAGGFGETQY
TRBV9 | ASAPGATGYGYT
TRBV4-2 | ASSLWRDTQY
TRBV29-1 | SVFRTGQDTDTQY
TRBV7-8 | ASSVERLTNNEQF
TRBV5-1 | ASTLSSDRVNTEAF
TRBV4-2 | ASSHGQGALAGIETQY
TRBV4-2 | ASSQAPASGSSAYEQY
TRBV5-1 | ASSVRLGRNEQF
TRBV12-3/TRBV12-4 | ANNLGRANMELF
TRBV7-2 | ASSQRAGQQETQY
TRBV15 | ATSSLQLAGGKETQY
TRBV4-1 | ASSLTGGASNEQF
TRBV29-1 | SVGRSGSTDTQY
TRBV20-1 | SARHFSGANVLT
TRBV5-1 | ASSLYPAGTNTGELF
TRBV20-1 | SARQGAENTEAF
TRBV6-5 | ASSYGYLAEGDEQY
TRBV6-6 | ASSYYSGEAQF
TRBV3-1 | ASSGRQRATNEKLF
TRBV4-1 | ASSQESINRGPYNEQF
TRBV7-9 | ASSSRGQGKSYEQY
TRBV7-9 | ASSLKGTSGSHNEQF
TRBV7-3 | ASSLDRSTDTQY
TRBV4-1 | ASSQGPGGGASSNEQF
TRBV30 | AWSGLAGSDTQY
TRBV12-3/TRBV12-4 | ASCFLVGGYT
TRBV10-3 | AISEGASDQETQY
TRBV12-3/TRBV12-4 | ASSERTENYGYT
TRBV10-3 | AISPGLAGEETQY
TRBV10-3 | AITAGPNTGELF
TRBV21-1 | ASSKERGGTDTQY
TRBV6-5 | ASSYSGQDSSPYEQY
TRBV20-1 | SAPLTGRYNEQF
TRBV20-1 | SAGRGGRDEQF
TRBV12-3/TRBV12-4 | ASSWTGVEETQY
TRBV20-1 | SARDGGGTSGPSTDTQY
TRBV20-1 | SASASGTGVLSNEQF
TRBV5-1 | ASRKGTQETQY
TRBV30 | AWSVGVREAF
TRBV7-9 | ASRQYEEQY
TRBV29-1 | SGGAGDDDGYT
TRBV18 | ASSPVADTQY
TRBV20-1 | SAAGGWSRAQTPNTEAF
TRBV6-2/TRBV6-3 | ASSYAGQGDTQY
TRBV29-1 | SGEPTGYNEQF
TRBV7-7 | ASSSDSMTETQY